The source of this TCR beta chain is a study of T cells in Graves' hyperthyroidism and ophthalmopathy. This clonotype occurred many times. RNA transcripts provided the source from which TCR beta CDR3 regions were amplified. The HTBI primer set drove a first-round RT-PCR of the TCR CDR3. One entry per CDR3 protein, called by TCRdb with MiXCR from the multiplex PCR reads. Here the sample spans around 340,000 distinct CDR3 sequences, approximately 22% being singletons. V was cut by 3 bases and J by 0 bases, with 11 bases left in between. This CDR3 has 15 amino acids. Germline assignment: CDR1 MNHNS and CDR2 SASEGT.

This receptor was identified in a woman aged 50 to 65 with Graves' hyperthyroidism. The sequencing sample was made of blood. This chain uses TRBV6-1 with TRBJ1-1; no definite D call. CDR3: CASSEGVGVNTEAFF. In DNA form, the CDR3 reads TGTGCCAGCAGTGAGGGCGTCGGCGTGAACACTGAAGCTTTCTTT.